This T cell receptor beta chain was captured by sequencing in a study of T cells in Graves' hyperthyroidism and ophthalmopathy. Study-wide findings and caveats: A 13 V-J model separated ophthalmopathy from stable hyperthyroidism.

The J segment lost 4 bases and the V segment lost 5 bases, leaving 8 bases of the junction unmatched. The CDR3 runs 15 residues. Ten or more counts support this clonotype. No antigen is known for it. TCR beta CDR3 regions were amplified from RNA transcripts. Initially, a first-round RT-PCR of the TCR CDR3 employed the HTBI primer set. MiXCR was run by TCRdb on the multiplex PCR reads, yielding one entry per CDR3 protein. The sample lists 640,000 or so distinct CDR3 sequences, roughly 14% seen once, with about 3.9% in the top ten. V and J are TRBV12-3 or TRBV12-4 and TRBJ2-7; 10 bases fit TRBD1. Sequenced input: blood. This clonotype originated in a middle-aged woman with Graves' ophthalmopathy. The CDR3 here is CASSQETGGGYEQYF. In nucleotides, the CDR3 is TGTGCCAGCAGTCAAGAGACAGGGGGCGGGTACGAGCAGTACTTC.